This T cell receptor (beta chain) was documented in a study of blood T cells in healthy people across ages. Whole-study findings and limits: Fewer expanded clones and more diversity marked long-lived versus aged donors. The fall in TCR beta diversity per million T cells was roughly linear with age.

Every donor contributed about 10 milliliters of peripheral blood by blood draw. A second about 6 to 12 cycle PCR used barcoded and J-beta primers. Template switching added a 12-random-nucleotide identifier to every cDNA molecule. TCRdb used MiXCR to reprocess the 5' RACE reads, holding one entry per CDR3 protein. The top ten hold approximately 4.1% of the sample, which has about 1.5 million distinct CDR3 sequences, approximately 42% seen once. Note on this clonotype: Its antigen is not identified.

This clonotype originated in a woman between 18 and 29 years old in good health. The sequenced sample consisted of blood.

CDR3 DNA sequence: TGTGCCAGCAGTTTAATATCGGGGGGGCCTAGGACAGATACGCAGTATTTT. Its protein is CASSLISGGPRTDTQYF. The chain links TRBV27 to TRBJ2-3, with 8 bases identical to TRBD2. Germline V gives CDR1 MNHEY, CDR2 SMNVEV (reference sequence). With V trimmed by 2 bases and J by 3 bases, 10 bases remained unmatched. The CDR3 totals 17 residues.